This T cell receptor (beta chain) appears in the sequencing data of a study of blood T cell repertoires in COVID-19. The overall study: Both acute and convalescent COVID-19 samples were obtained from the United States, Italy and Spain.

Repertoires were generated with immunoSEQ multiplex PCR, while TCRdb's copy carries only in-frame clones and drops some. Of more than 45,000 clones listed, more than 85% are singletons. The germline V and J ends were trimmed by 6 bases and 13 bases, with 16 bases remaining between them. The CDR3 is 13 residues long. The germline V gene has CDR1 MNHEY and CDR2 SVGAGI. The TCR sequence derives from a human donor with active COVID-19. The donor label of this sample is uncertain. The material sequenced was peripheral blood. The rearrangement links TRBV6-5 to TRBJ2-6; D remains ambiguous. CDR3 residues: CASRYPPEWVLTF. CDR3 nucleotides: TGTGCCAGCAGATACCCTCCCGAGTGGGTCCTGACTTTC.